This T cell receptor (beta chain) appears in the sequencing data of a study of blood T cell repertoires in COVID-19. Across the whole study: Whether acute or convalescent, the COVID-19 samples came from the United States, Italy and Spain.

This CDR3 contains 16 residues. V was clipped by 4 bases and J by 0 bases, with 13 bases between them. Germline assignment: CDR1 GTSNPN and CDR2 SVGIG (reference sequence). Study processing details: For nucleated cells, counts were estimated from reference gene primer amplification. The method was immunoSEQ multiplex PCR; TCRdb's version includes in-frame clones alone and lacks a portion of them. V and J calls and clone size are given by that table; D and trimming were obtained from the DNA. This table holds a few hundred thousand clones, over 75% found once. Study members were between 18 and 89 years old and lived in about two dozen US regions. Cohort 3 recovered donors had two negative PCRs, clearance, or symptom resolution.

This rearrangement joins TRBV30 to TRBJ1-6; D gene uncertain. Sequencing was performed on PBMCs or T cells enriched from blood (not recorded which). This clonotype originated in a woman between 25 and 40 years old who had recovered from COVID-19. CDR3 region: CAWTVGRSSYNSPLHF. As DNA, the CDR3 is TGTGCCTGGACCGTGGGGAGAAGCTCCTATAATTCACCCCTCCACTTT.